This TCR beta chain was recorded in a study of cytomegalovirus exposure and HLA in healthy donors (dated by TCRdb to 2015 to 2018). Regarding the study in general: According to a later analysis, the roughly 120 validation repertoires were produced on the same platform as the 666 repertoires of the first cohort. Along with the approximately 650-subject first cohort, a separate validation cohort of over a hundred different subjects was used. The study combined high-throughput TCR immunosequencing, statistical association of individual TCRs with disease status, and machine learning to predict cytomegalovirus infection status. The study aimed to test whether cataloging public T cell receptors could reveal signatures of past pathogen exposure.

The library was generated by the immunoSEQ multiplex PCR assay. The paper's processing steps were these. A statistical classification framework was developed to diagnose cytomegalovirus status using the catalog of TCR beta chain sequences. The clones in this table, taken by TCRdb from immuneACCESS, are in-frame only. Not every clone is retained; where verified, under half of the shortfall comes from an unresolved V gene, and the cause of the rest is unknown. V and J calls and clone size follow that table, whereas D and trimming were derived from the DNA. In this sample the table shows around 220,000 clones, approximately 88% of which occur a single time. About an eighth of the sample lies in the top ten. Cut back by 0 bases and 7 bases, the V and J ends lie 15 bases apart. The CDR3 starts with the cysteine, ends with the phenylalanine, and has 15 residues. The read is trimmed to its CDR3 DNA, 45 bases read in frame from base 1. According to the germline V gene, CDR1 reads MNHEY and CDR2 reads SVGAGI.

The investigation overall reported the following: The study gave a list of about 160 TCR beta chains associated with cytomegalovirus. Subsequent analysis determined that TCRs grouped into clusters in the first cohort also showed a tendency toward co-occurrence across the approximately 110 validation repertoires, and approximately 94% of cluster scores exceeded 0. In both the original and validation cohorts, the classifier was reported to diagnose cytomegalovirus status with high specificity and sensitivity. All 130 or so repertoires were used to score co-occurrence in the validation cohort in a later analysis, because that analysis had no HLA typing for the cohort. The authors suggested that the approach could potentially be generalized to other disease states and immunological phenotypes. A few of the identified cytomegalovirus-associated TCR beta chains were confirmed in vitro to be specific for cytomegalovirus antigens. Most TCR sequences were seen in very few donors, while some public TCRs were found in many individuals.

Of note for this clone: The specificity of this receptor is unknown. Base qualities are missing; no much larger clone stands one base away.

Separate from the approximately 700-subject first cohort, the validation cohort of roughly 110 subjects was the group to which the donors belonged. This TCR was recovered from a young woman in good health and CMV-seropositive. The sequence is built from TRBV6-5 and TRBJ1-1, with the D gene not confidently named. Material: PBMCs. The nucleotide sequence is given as TGTGCCAGCAGTTACTCGATGTATGGAATAGGTGAAGCTTTCTTT. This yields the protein CASSYSMYGIGEAFF.